The 23 T cell receptor beta chains presented below share a single source sample, sequenced in a study of CD8+ T cells in alopecia areata. Treatment denoted: oral pan-JAK inhibitor, 5-10 mg twice daily. Following extraction, RNA underwent reverse transcription to cDNA, which served as the sequencing template. Using immunoSEQ multiplex PCR, the repertoire was profiled, and TCRdb retains in-frame clones only, with some absent. Among fewer than 250,000 clones, under 40% were seen once, and the ten largest hold around 0.48%. The source material was CD4+ T cells sorted from blood, sampled at approximately week 30, from a patient treated with tofacitinib. These receptor sequences come from a human donor with alopecia areata.

V is TRBV23-1 and J is TRBJ2-7; D remains ambiguous. TRBV23-1 is reported as an ORF; its role is uncertain. V was shortened by 2 bases and J by 5 bases, with 4 bases between the two germline ends. CDR3 size: 11 residues. CDR3 DNA sequence: TGCGCCAGCAGTCAAGGTCACGAGCAGTACTTC. The encoded protein is CASSQGHEQYF.

This clone was recorded at least ten times. CDR3 sequence (DNA): TGCGCCAGCAGCTTGTGGTCCGGGACAGATCTTAACTATGGCTACACCTTC. It encodes CASSLWSGTDLNYGYTF. V gene TRBV5-1 combines with J gene TRBJ1-2; TRBD1 matches 7 bases. Trimming cost V 1 base and J 1 base; bases outside gene matches: 10. The CDR3 contains 17 residues. Germline CDR1 is SGHRS and CDR2 is YFSETQ. The full variable domain, its missing parts supplied by reference TRBV5-1 and TRBJ1-2, is KAGVTQTPRYLIKTRGQQVTLSCSPISGHRSVSWYQQTPGQGLQFLFEYFSETQRNKGNFPGRFSGRQFSNSRSEMNVSTLELGDSALYLCASSLWSGTDLNYGYTFGSGTRLTVV.

The chain uses TRBV18 and TRBJ1-1; D is ambiguous. This CDR3 contains 13 residues. The ends were cut back, 6 bases at V and 1 base at J, with 9 bases in the middle. From germline, CDR1 is KGHSH and CDR2 LQKENI. CDR3 sequence reads: CASSRVRNTEAFF. In nucleotides, the CDR3 is TGTGCCAGCTCTAGGGTCCGGAACACTGAAGCTTTCTTT.

This clone has only a few counts. V gene TRBV29-1 combines with J gene TRBJ1-5; D gene uncertain. This CDR3 has 13 residues. Trimming pared 5 bases from V and 3 bases from J, leaving 11 bases between. CDR1 is SQVTM, CDR2 ANQGSEA, per germline. The CDR3 coding sequence is TGCAGCGTTCGGGAGTCAATCAATCAGCCCCAGCATTTT. Its translation is CSVRESINQPQHF.

The CDR3 is CATLGGSEQFF. Here the CDR3 DNA reads TGTGCCACCCTCGGGGGGAGTGAGCAGTTCTTC. V is TRBV7-2 and J is TRBJ2-1; TRBD2 agrees at 7 bases. Germline lookup yields CDR1 SGHTA and CDR2 FQGNSA. The V and J ends lost 10 bases and 9 bases, in that order; junction bases with no gene match: 6. The CDR3 sequence is 11 residues long.

This sequence joins TRBV7-3 and TRBJ2-2, with D unresolved. Germline lookup yields CDR1 SGHTA and CDR2 FQGTGA. CDR3 size: 14 residues. Trimming cost V 8 bases and J 0 bases, with 10 bases left between them. The CDR3 spells CASRRDSNTGELFF. The CDR3 nucleotides read TGTGCCAGCCGGAGAGACTCGAACACCGGGGAGCTGTTTTTT. Drawing the rest from reference TRBV7-3 and TRBJ2-2, the complete variable domain is GAGVSQTPSNKVTEKGKYVELRCDPISGHTALYWYRQSLGQGPEFLIYFQGTGAADDSGLPNDRFFAVRPEGSVSTLKIQRTERGDSAVYLCASRRDSNTGELFFGEGSRLTVL.

The chain carries TRBV11-2 and TRBJ2-3; 8 nucleotides line up with TRBD2. The CDR3 covers 17 residues. Germline CDR1 reads SGHAT; CDR2 reads FQNNGV. The V and J ends lost 2 bases and 1 base, in that order; junction bases with no gene match: 8. For the CDR3, the DNA is TGTGCCAGCAGCTTACTTTCCGGGGGGGCCGGCACAGATACGCAGTATTTT. This translates into CASSLLSGGAGTDTQYF. The whole variable domain, filled in from reference TRBV11-2 and TRBJ2-3, reads EAGVAQSPRYKIIEKRQSVAFWCNPISGHATLYWYQQILGQGPKLLIQFQNNGVVDDSQLPKDRFSAERLKGVDSTLKIQPAKLEDSAVYLCASSLLSGGAGTDTQYFGPGTRLTVL.

This clone was counted only a few times. This sequence joins TRBV18 and TRBJ1-1; unclear D gene. Germline V gene sequence: CDR1 KGHSH, CDR2 LQKENI. V lost 2 bases and J lost 3, with 7 bases in between. CDR3 length equals 13 residues. The CDR3: CASSPDTYTEAFF. CDR3 nucleotides: TGTGCCAGCTCACCAGACACGTACACTGAAGCTTTCTTT.

The chain couples TRBV30 to TRBJ1-4, with D uncertain. Looked up from germline, CDR1 is GTSNPN and CDR2 is SVGIG (reference sequence). The V and J ends lost 3 bases and 8 bases respectively, with 7 bases between them. The CDR3 totals 11 residues. CDR3 protein: CAWRDSEKLFF. DNA for the CDR3: TGTGCCTGGAGGGATTCAGAAAAACTGTTTTTT.

This clone was detected only a few times. The rearrangement links TRBV2 to TRBJ2-5; D gene ambiguous. Trimming stripped 5 bases from V and 1 base from J, with 5 bases between. The CDR3 covers 12 residues. CDR1 is SNHLY, CDR2 FYNNEI, per germline. The CDR3 nucleotides are TGTGCCAGCAGTTTCACCCAAGAGACCCAGTACTTC. It yields the protein CASSFTQETQYF.

J is TRBJ2-2 and V is TRBV5-4, with D possibly being TRBD1 (5 bases). CDR1 SGHNT and CDR2 YYREEE come from the germline V gene (reference sequence). Trimming shortened V by 0 bases and J by 2 bases, and 8 bases separated the two germline ends. The length of the CDR3 is 15 residues. CDR3 bases: TGTGCCAGCAGCTTGGACAGGATTAACACCGGGGAGCTGTTTTTT. Translating gives CASSLDRINTGELFF.

The V call is TRBV21-1, the J call TRBJ2-1; the DNA was not used to check the table's D call, TRBD1. TRBV21-1 is labeled a pseudogene. The CDR3 totals 16 residues. The CDR3 nucleotides read TGTGCCAGCAGCACAGAACCGGGACAGGGGGCAGGGGAGCAGTTCTTC. Protein product: CASSTEPGQGAGEQFF.

V and J are TRBV13 and TRBJ2-2, with D uncertain. Per germline, CDR1 PRHDT and CDR2 FYEKMQ (reference sequence). Deletions cut 5 bases from V and 1 base from J, with 11 bases between. This CDR3 has 15 amino acids. For the CDR3, the DNA is TGTGCCAGCAGCCCAAGACGGCAGAACACCGGGGAGCTGTTTTTT. It codes for CASSPRRQNTGELFF.

This chain links TRBV2 with TRBJ2-5; weak D call: TRBD2 (5 bases). This CDR3 has 12 amino acids. V shed 6 bases and J shed 5 bases, with 10 bases lying between them. From germline, CDR1 is SNHLY and CDR2 FYNNEI. This chain's CDR3 is CASRRETETQYF. The CDR3, as DNA: TGTGCCAGCAGAAGGGAGACGGAGACCCAGTACTTC. Looking up the rest from reference TRBV2 and TRBJ2-5 gives the full variable domain: EPEVTQTPSHQVTQMGQEVILRCVPISNHLYFYWYRQILGQKVEFLVSFYNNEISEKSEIFDDQFSVERPDGSNFTLKIRSTKLEDSAMYFCASRRETETQYFGPGTRLLVL.

CDR3 DNA sequence: TGCAGCGTCCAAACTGGACCAAATTCACCCCTCCACTTT. This codes for CSVQTGPNSPLHF. This chain connects TRBV29-1 to TRBJ1-6; D remains unclear. Germline loops: CDR1 SQVTM, CDR2 ANQGSEA. V lost 6 bases to trimming and J lost 7 bases, with 13 bases between them. The CDR3 loop spans 13 amino acids.

This rearrangement joins TRBV5-4 to TRBJ2-3, with 8 bases lining up with TRBD2. Germline values: CDR1 SGHNT, CDR2 YYREEE (reference sequence). The V and J ends lost 5 bases and 2 bases, in that order; junction bases with no gene match: 4. The CDR3 extends over 14 amino acids. The CDR3 sequence: CASREGLVTDTQYF. DNA of the CDR3: TGTGCCAGCAGGGAGGGACTAGTCACAGATACGCAGTATTTT. The full variable domain, in which reference TRBV5-4 and TRBJ2-3 provide the parts outside the CDR3, is ETGVTQSPTHLIKTRGQQVTLRCSSQSGHNTVSWYQQALGQGPQFIFQYYREEENGRGNFPPRFSGLQFPNYSSELNVNALELDDSALYLCASREGLVTDTQYFGPGTRLTVL.

This clone appeared a few times. The chain employs TRBV6-5 and TRBJ2-7; D is ambiguous. The CDR3 is made up of 13 amino acids. Germline V gene data show CDR1 as MNHEY and CDR2 as SVGAGI. The V gene lost 3 bases and the J gene lost 3 bases, with 9 bases spanning the gap. The CDR3 sequence is CASSYGWNYEQYF. The CDR3, as DNA: TGTGCCAGCAGTTATGGGTGGAACTACGAGCAGTACTTC.

This clone has a handful of counts. The rearrangement joins TRBV19 to TRBJ2-6, with D possibly being TRBD1 (6 bases). The CDR3 length is 17 residues. The V gene lost 4 bases and the J gene lost 0 bases, with 13 bases spanning the gap. Per the germline V gene, CDR1 is LNHDA and CDR2 is SQIVND (reference sequence). The CDR3 is CASSTGQFDSGANVLTF. The CDR3 DNA is TGTGCCAGTAGTACCGGACAGTTTGACTCTGGGGCCAACGTCCTGACTTTC.

This clone was counted a single time. The V gene is TRBV15, the J gene TRBJ2-2; D might be TRBD2 (5 bases). Germline V lookup: CDR1 LNHNV, CDR2 YYDKDF (reference sequence). This CDR3 comprises 12 residues. Trimming removed 10 bases at V and 7 bases at J, with 13 bases between. The CDR3 sequence is CASGKAVGELFF. CDR3 nucleotides: TGTGCCAGTGGGAAAGCGGTCGGGGAGCTGTTTTTT.

This chain uses TRBV16 with TRBJ2-1; possible D gene TRBD2, 5 bases. Between the trimmed V and J ends, which lost 3 bases and 0 bases, there was a span of 12 bases. The CDR3 sequence is 16 residues long. Germline loops: CDR1 KGHSY, CDR2 FQNENV. The CDR3 coding sequence is TGTGCCAGCAGCCAGCATACGGGGATCTCCTACAATGAGCAGTTCTTC. Its protein is CASSQHTGISYNEQFF. Full variable domain (missing parts from reference TRBV16 and TRBJ2-1): GEEVAQTPKHLVRGEGQKAKLYCAPIKGHSYVFWYQQVLKNEFKFLISFQNENVFDETGMPKERFSAKCLPNSPCSLEIQATKLEDSAVYFCASSQHTGISYNEQFFGPGTRLTVL.

This clone appeared a few times. The chain employs TRBV10-3 and TRBJ1-2; D not certain. This CDR3 is built from 12 residues. The V gene lost 10 bases and the J gene lost 2 bases, with 11 bases spanning the gap. The germline CDR1 and CDR2 sequences are ENHRY and SYGVKD. For the CDR3, the DNA is TGTGCCACGGCTGACGACAACTATGGCTACACCTTC. Its translation is CATADDNYGYTF.

The genes are TRBV6-5 and TRBJ1-4, with D tentatively TRBD1 (6 bases). V lost 5 bases to trimming and J lost 8 bases, with 12 bases between them. The germline gives CDR1 MNHEY, CDR2 SVGAGI. The CDR3 is 13 residues long. DNA for the CDR3: TGTGCCAGCAGTGTGCAGGGGAGGGAAAAACTGTTTTTT. Translating it yields CASSVQGREKLFF.

V usage is TRBV6-6 and J usage is TRBJ2-7; 8 positions agree with TRBD1. Germline-derived CDR1 and CDR2 are MNHNY and SVGAGI (reference sequence). Trimming took 9 bases from V and 2 from J; bases not matched to a gene: 3. This CDR3 has 12 residues. This CDR3 reads CASQGATYEQYF. In nucleotides, the CDR3 is TGTGCCAGTCAGGGGGCGACCTACGAGCAGTACTTC.